This T cell receptor (beta chain) was identified in a study of T cell changes during pregnancy in multiple sclerosis. TCRdb keeps only in-frame clones here, not all; method: immunoSEQ multiplex PCR. In the table there are roughly 60,000 clones, more than 80% of which are singletons. The CDR3 runs to 12 residues. Trimming stripped 10 bases from V and 0 bases from J, with 7 bases between. Germline V gene lookup returns CDR1 ENHRY and CDR2 SYGVKD. This clone showed up just once. The material was CD4+ T cells from peripheral blood mononuclear cells, obtained in the first trimester of pregnancy. The sequence came from a female donor with multiple sclerosis, enrolled in a pregnancy study. The chain has TRBV10-3 and TRBJ2-1; possibly TRBD2 for D (5 bases). CDR3 DNA: TGTGCCACCGGGGACTCCTACAATGAGCAGTTCTTC. This gives the protein CATGDSYNEQFF.